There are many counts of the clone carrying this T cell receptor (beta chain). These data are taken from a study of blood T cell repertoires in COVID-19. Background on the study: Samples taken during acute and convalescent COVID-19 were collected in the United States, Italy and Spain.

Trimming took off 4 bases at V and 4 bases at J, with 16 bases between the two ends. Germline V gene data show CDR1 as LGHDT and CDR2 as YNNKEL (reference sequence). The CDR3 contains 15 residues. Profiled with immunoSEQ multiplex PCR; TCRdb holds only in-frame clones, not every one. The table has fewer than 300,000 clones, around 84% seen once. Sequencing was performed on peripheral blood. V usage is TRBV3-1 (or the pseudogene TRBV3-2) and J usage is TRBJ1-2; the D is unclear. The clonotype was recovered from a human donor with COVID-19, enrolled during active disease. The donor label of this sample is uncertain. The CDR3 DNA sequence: TGTGCCAGCAGCCCTAGGTCCCAACGGGGCTATGGCTACACCTTC. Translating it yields CASSPRSQRGYGYTF.